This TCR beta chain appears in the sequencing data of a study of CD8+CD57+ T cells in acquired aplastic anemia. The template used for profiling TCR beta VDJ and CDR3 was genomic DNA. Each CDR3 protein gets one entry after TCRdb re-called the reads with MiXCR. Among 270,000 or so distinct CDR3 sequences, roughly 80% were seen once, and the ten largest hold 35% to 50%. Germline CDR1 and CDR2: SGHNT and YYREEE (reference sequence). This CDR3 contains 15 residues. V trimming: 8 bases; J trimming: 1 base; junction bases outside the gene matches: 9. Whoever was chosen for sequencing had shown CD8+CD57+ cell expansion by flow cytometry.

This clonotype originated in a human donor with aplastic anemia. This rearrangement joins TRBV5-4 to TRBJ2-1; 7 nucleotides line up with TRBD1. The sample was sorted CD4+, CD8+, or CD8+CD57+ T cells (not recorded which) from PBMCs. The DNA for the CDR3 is TGTGCCAGTAGTACACAGGGGAGATCCTACAATGAGCAGTTCTTC. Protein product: CASSTQGRSYNEQFF. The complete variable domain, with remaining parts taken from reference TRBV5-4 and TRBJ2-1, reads ETGVTQSPTHLIKTRGQQVTLRCSSQSGHNTVSWYQQALGQGPQFIFQYYREEENGRGNFPPRFSGLQFPNYSSELNVNALELDDSALYLCASSTQGRSYNEQFFGPGTRLTVL.